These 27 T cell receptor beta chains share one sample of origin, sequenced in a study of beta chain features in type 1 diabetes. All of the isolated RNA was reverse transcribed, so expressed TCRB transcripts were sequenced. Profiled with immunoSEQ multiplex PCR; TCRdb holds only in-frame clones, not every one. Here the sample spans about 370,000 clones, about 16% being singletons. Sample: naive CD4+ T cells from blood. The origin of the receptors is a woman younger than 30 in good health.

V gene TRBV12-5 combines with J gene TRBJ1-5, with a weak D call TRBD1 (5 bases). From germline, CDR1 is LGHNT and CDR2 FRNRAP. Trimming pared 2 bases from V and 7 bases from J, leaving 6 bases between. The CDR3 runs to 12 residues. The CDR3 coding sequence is TGTGCTAGTGGTTTGCAGGGCCAGCCCCAGCATTTT. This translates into CASGLQGQPQHF.

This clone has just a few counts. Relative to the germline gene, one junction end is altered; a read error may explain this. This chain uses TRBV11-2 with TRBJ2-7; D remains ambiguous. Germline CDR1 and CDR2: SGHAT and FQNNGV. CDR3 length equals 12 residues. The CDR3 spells CASSLEETLLWF. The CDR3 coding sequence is TGTGCCAGCAGCTTAGAGGAGACGCTCCTCTGGTTC.

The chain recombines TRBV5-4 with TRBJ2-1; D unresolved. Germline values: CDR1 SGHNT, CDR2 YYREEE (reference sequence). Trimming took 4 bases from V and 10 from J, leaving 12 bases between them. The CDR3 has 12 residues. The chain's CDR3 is CASSTFFGEQFF. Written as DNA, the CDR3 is TGTGCCAGCAGCACCTTCTTCGGGGAGCAGTTCTTC.

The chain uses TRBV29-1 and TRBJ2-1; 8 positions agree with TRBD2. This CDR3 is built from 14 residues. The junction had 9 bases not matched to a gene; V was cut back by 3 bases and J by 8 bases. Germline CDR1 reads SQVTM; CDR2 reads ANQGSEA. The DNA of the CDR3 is TGCAGCGTTGAGGGTCTAGCGGGCCCCCATGAGCAGTTCTTC. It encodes CSVEGLAGPHEQFF.

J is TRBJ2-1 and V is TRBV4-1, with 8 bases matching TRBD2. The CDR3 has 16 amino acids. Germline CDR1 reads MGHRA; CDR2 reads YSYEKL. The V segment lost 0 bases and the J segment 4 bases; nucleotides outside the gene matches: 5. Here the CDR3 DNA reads TGCGCCAGCAGCCAAGATCGGGTAGCGGGGTACAATGAGCAGTTCTTC. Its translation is CASSQDRVAGYNEQFF.

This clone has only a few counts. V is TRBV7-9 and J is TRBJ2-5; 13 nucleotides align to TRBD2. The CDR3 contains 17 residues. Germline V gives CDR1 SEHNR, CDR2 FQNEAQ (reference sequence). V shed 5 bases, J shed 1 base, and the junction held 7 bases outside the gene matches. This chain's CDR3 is CASSPQTSGRIQETQYF. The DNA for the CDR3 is TGTGCCAGCAGCCCACAGACTAGCGGGAGGATCCAAGAGACCCAGTACTTC.

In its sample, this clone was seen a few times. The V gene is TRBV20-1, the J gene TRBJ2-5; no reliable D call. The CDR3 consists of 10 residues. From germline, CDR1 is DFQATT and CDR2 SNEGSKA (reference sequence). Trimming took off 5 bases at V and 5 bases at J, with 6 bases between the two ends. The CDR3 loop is CSAYEETQYF. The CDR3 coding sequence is TGCAGTGCTTACGAGGAGACCCAGTACTTC.

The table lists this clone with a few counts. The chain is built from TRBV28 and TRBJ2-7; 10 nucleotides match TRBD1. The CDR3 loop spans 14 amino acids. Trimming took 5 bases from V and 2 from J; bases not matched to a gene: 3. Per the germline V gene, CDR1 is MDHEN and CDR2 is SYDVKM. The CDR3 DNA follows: TGTGCCAGCAGTCCCGGGACAGGGGCCTACGAGCAGTACTTC. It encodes CASSPGTGAYEQYF.

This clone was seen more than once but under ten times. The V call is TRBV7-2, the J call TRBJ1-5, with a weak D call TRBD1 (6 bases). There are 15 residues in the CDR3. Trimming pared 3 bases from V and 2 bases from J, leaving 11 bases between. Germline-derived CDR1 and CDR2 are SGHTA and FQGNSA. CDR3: CASSFGGAGNQPQHF. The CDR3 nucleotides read TGTGCCAGCAGCTTCGGGGGGGCGGGCAATCAGCCCCAGCATTTT.

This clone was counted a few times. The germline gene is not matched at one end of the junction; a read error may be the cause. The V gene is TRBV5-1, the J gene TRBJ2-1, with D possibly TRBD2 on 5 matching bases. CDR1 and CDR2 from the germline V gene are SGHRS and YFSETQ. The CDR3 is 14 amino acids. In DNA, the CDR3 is TGCGCCAGCAGTCCCCCCGCGGGCTACTATGAGCAGTTCTTC. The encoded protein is CASSPPAGYYEQFF.

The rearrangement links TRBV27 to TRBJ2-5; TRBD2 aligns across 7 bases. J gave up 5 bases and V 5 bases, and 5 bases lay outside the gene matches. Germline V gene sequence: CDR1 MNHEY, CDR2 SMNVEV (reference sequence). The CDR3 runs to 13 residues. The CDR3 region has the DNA TGTGCCAGCAGTCCCCTGGGGGGGGAGACCCAGTACTTC. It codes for CASSPLGGETQYF.

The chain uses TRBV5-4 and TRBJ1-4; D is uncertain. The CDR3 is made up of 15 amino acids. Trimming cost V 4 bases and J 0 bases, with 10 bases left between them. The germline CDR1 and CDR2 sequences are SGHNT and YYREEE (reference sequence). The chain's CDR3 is CASSRGVTTNEKLFF. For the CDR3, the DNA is TGTGCCAGCAGCCGCGGAGTTACAACTAATGAAAAACTGTTTTTT.

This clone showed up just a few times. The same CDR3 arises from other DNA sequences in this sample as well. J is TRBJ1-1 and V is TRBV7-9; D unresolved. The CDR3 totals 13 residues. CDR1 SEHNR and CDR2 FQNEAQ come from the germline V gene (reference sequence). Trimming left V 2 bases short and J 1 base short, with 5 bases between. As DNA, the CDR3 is TGTGCCAGCAGCTTACAGGAGAACACTGAAGCTTTCTTT. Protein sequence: CASSLQENTEAFF.

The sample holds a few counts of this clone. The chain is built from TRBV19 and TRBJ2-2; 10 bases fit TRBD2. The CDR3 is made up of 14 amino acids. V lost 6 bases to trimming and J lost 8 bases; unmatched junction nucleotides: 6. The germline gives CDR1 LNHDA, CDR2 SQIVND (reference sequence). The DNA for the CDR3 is TGTGCCAGTAGCACTACGGGACTAGCGGGGGAGCTGTTTTTT. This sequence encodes CASSTTGLAGELFF.

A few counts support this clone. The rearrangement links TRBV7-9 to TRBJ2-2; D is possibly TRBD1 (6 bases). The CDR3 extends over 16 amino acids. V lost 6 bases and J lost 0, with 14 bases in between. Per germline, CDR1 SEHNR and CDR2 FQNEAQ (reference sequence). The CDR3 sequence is CASSPRGNTNTGELFF. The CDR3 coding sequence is TGTGCCAGCAGTCCCAGGGGAAACACGAACACCGGGGAGCTGTTTTTT.

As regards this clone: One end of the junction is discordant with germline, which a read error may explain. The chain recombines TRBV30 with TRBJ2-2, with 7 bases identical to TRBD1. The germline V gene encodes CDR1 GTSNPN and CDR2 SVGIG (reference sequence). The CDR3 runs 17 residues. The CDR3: CAWSAKQGRPNTRELFF. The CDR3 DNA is TGTGCCTGGAGTGCCAAACAGGGGCGCCCGAACACCAGGGAGCTGTTTTTT.

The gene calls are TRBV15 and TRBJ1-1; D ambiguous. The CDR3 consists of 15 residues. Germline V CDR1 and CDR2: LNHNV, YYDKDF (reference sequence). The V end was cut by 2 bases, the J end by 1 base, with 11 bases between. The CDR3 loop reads CATSRPAGKNTEAFF. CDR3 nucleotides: TGTGCCACCAGCAGACCCGCGGGTAAGAACACTGAAGCTTTCTTT.

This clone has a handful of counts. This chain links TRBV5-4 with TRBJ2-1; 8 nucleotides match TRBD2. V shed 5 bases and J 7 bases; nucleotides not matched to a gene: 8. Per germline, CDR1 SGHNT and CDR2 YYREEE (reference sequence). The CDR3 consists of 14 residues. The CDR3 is CASSEAGVRNEQFF. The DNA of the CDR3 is TGTGCCAGCAGTGAAGCGGGAGTTAGGAATGAGCAGTTCTTC. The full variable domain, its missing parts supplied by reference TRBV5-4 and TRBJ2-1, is ETGVTQSPTHLIKTRGQQVTLRCSSQSGHNTVSWYQQALGQGPQFIFQYYREEENGRGNFPPRFSGLQFPNYSSELNVNALELDDSALYLCASSEAGVRNEQFFGPGTRLTVL.

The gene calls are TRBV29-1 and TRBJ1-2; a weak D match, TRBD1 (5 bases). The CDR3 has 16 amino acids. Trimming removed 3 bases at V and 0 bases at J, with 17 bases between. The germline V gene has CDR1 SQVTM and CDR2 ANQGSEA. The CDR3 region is CSVEVHPGESNYGYTF. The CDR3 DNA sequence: TGCAGCGTTGAGGTCCACCCGGGGGAGTCTAACTATGGCTACACCTTC.

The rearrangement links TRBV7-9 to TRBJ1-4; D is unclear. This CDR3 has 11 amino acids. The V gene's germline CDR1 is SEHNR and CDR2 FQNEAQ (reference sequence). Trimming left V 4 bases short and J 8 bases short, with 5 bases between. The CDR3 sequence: CASSSVEKLFF. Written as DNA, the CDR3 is TGTGCCAGCAGCTCTGTAGAAAAACTGTTTTTT.

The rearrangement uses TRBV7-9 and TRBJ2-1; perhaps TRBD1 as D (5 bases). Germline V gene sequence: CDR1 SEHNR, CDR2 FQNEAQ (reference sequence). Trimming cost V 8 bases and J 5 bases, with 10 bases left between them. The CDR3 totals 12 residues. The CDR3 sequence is CASRPGNNEQFF. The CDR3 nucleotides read TGTGCCAGCCGGCCAGGGAACAATGAGCAGTTCTTC.

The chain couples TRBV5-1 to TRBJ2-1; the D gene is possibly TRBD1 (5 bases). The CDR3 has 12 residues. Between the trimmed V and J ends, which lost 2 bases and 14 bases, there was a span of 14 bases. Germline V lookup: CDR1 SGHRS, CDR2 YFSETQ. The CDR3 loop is CASSFSGSNEFF. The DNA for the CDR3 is TGCGCCAGCAGCTTTTCAGGGTCCAATGAGTTCTTC.

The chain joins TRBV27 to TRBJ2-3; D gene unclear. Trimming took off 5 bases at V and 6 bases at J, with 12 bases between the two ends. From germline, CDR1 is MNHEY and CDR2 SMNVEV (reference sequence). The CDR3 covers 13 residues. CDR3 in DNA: TGTGCCAGCAGTGAGATGTCAGGTGATACGCAGTATTTT. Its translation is CASSEMSGDTQYF.

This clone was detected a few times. The DNA for the CDR3 is TGCAGCGTGGGGACTAGCGGGAACAACGAGCAGTACTTC. This codes for CSVGTSGNNEQYF. The chain combines TRBV29-1 with TRBJ2-7; 13 bases are shared with TRBD2. Trimming removed 6 bases from V and 5 bases from J; junction bases left unmatched: 4. Germline CDR1 reads SQVTM; CDR2 reads ANQGSEA. The CDR3 has 13 amino acids.

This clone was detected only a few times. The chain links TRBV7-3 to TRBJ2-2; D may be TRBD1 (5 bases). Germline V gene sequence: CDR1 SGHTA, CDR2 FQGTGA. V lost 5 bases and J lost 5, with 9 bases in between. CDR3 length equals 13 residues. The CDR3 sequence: CASSPQGTGELFF. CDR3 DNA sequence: TGTGCCAGCAGCCCCCAGGGTACCGGGGAGCTGTTTTTT.

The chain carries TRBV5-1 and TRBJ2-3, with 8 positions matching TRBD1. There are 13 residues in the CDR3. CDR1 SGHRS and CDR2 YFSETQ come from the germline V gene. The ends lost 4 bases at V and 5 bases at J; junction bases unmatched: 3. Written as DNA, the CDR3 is TGCGCCAGCAGCCCGGACAGGGTAGATACGCAGTATTTT. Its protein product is CASSPDRVDTQYF.

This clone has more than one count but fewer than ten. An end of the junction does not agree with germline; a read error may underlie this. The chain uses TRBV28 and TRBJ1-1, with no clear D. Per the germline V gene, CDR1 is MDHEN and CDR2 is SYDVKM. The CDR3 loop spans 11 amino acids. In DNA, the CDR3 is TGTGCAAGCAAGGGAGGGACTGAAGCTTTCTTT. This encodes CASKGGTEAFF.